One sample yielded the 8 T cell receptor beta chains listed below, sequenced in a study of identical twins. Via MiXCR, TCRdb re-called the 5' RACE reads, giving one row per CDR3 protein. The sample has nearly 650,000 distinct CDR3 sequences, about 7.6% seen once. This same sample was also taken into another study, of yellow fever vaccine responses in identical twins.

The sequencing sample was made of PBMCs. The source is a woman under 30 in good health.

This clonotype was observed a few times. V gene TRBV28 combines with J gene TRBJ1-5; weak D call: TRBD1 (6 bases). The CDR3 is 14 residues long. V dropped 5 bases and J dropped 9 bases, with 17 bases sitting between them. Germline CDR1 is MDHEN and CDR2 is SYDVKM. The DNA for the CDR3 is TGTGCCAGCAGTCCTCAACAGGGTTCACGGCCCCAGCATTTT. Translated: CASSPQQGSRPQHF.

In this sample, this clonotype turned up a few times. V and J are TRBV4-1 and TRBJ2-7; the D gene is possibly TRBD1 (5 bases). The CDR3 totals 18 residues. The germline V gene encodes CDR1 MGHRA and CDR2 YSYEKL. Trimming took 2 bases from V and 6 from J, leaving 26 bases between them. The CDR3 DNA sequence: TGCGCCAGCAGCCAATCGTCCACTTCCGCAGGGTTTGGGGTCGAGCAGTACTTC. Encoded protein: CASSQSSTSAGFGVEQYF.

This clonotype was counted a few times. The chain couples TRBV24-1 to TRBJ2-5; perhaps TRBD1 as D (6 bases). Trimming pared 7 bases from V and 1 base from J, leaving 9 bases between. The germline V gene encodes CDR1 KGHDR and CDR2 SFDVKD. The CDR3 spans 13 residues. The CDR3 sequence: CATSRTVQETQYF. CDR3 sequence (DNA): TGTGCCACCAGCCGGACAGTCCAAGAGACCCAGTACTTC.

This clonotype has more than one count but fewer than ten. The V call is TRBV24-1, the J call TRBJ2-1; no clear D. The CDR3 covers 13 residues. Germline loops: CDR1 KGHDR, CDR2 SFDVKD. Trimming left V 0 bases short and J 9 bases short, with 8 bases between. The CDR3 nucleotides are TGTGCCACCAGTGATTTGCTCTGGGGTGAGCAGTTCTTC. Its translation: CATSDLLWGEQFF.

This clonotype appeared many times. This chain connects TRBV20-1 to TRBJ2-3, with 9 nucleotides matching TRBD1. This CDR3 comprises 17 residues. CDR1 and CDR2 from the germline V gene are DFQATT and SNEGSKA (reference sequence). V lost 5 bases, J lost 6 bases, and 18 bases stayed unmatched. CDR3 in DNA: TGCAGTGCTTGCCCCTGGGACCCGGGACAGGGAGTGGATACGCAGTATTTT. Its protein is CSACPWDPGQGVDTQYF.

This clonotype has more than one count but fewer than ten. CDR3 residues: CASSSTDTDTQYF. As DNA, the CDR3 is TGTGCCAGCAGCTCAACAGACACAGATACGCAGTATTTT. This chain connects TRBV5-6 to TRBJ2-3; no definite D call. The V end was cut by 3 bases, the J end by 2 bases, with 7 bases between. Germline-derived CDR1 and CDR2 are SGHDT and YYEEEE. The CDR3 has 13 amino acids.

V and J are TRBV5-1 and TRBJ2-3, with TRBD1 matching over 9 bases. V shed 2 bases, J shed 7 bases, and the junction held 11 bases outside the gene matches. Per germline, CDR1 SGHRS and CDR2 YFSETQ. This CDR3 comprises 16 residues. The CDR3 DNA reads as TGCGCCAGCAGCTTAGGTGTCGGGACAGGGACGAATACGCAGTATTTT. It encodes CASSLGVGTGTNTQYF.

This clonotype has a count of ten or more. The CDR3 region is CASSSGYSGSGTDTQYF. In DNA form, the CDR3 reads TGCGCCAGCAGCTCCGGTTATAGCGGGAGCGGAACAGATACGCAGTATTTT. The chain uses TRBV5-1 and TRBJ2-3; 9 nucleotides match TRBD2. With 3 bases clipped from V and 3 bases from J, the junction kept 11 bases outside the gene matches. The CDR3 sequence is 17 residues long. Germline loops: CDR1 SGHRS, CDR2 YFSETQ.